The 10 T cell receptor beta chains reported below all come from one sample, sequenced in a study of blood T cell repertoires in COVID-19. The data were produced by immunoSEQ multiplex PCR, yet TCRdb's version contains in-frame clones alone and is incomplete. The table shows around 400,000 clones, with more than 70% occurring only once. The specimen was peripheral blood. These receptors originate from a woman between 25 and 40 years old with COVID-19, enrolled during active disease.

This clone has just one count. The V and J genes are TRBV7-2 and TRBJ1-1; no reliable D call. Germline values: CDR1 SGHTA, CDR2 FQGNSA. The CDR3 length is 13 residues. Trimming left V 2 bases short and J 6 bases short, with 10 bases between. In DNA, the CDR3 is TGTGCCAGCAGCTTAAAAAGCCGTTCTGAAGCTTTCTTT. Amino acid sequence: CASSLKSRSEAFF.

The chain employs TRBV5-6 and TRBJ1-5; TRBD1 agrees at 9 bases. The CDR3 contains 17 residues. V trimming: 0 bases; J trimming: 1 base; junction bases outside the gene matches: 5. In germline, CDR1 is SGHDT, CDR2 YYEEEE. This CDR3 reads CASSLGLGQGSNQPQHF. The CDR3, as DNA: TGTGCCAGCAGCTTGGGATTGGGACAGGGAAGCAATCAGCCCCAGCATTTT.

This chain connects TRBV28 to TRBJ1-4; TRBD1 might be the D (5 bases). This CDR3 spans 13 amino acids. Germline V gene data show CDR1 as MDHEN and CDR2 as SYDVKM. V lost 2 bases, J lost 8 bases, and 9 bases lay in between. CDR3 sequence reads: CASSLMTVEKLFF. CDR3 DNA sequence: TGTGCCAGCAGTTTAATGACAGTAGAAAAACTGTTTTTT.

The rearrangement uses TRBV5-1 and TRBJ1-4, with 7 bases identical to TRBD1. The CDR3 is 14 amino acids. V shed 2 bases, J shed 8 bases, and the junction held 6 bases outside the gene matches. The germline CDR1 and CDR2 sequences are SGHRS and YFSETQ. The CDR3 protein is CASSFGTADEKLFF. Written as DNA, the CDR3 is TGCGCCAGCAGCTTCGGGACAGCGGACGAAAAACTGTTTTTT. The full variable domain, rest sourced from reference TRBV5-1 and TRBJ1-4, is KAGVTQTPRYLIKTRGQQVTLSCSPISGHRSVSWYQQTPGQGLQFLFEYFSETQRNKGNFPGRFSGRQFSNSRSEMNVSTLELGDSALYLCASSFGTADEKLFFGSGTQLSVL.

Note on this clone: The same CDR3 also results from other DNA sequences found in this sample. This chain joins TRBV7-2 and TRBJ2-7; 8 positions agree with TRBD2. The ends lost 1 base at V and 0 bases at J; junction bases unmatched: 2. This CDR3 comprises 15 residues. Looked up from germline, CDR1 is SGHTA and CDR2 is FQGNSA. As DNA, the CDR3 is TGTGCCAGCAGCTTAGGGGCGGGGGGCTCCTACGAGCAGTACTTC. It yields the protein CASSLGAGGSYEQYF.

The chain is built from TRBV5-1 and TRBJ1-1; 9 bases map to TRBD1. J was trimmed by 4 bases and V by 3 bases; bases with no gene match: 4. Germline lookup yields CDR1 SGHRS and CDR2 YFSETQ. The CDR3 runs to 14 residues. The CDR3 here is CASSWTGDTTEAFF. The CDR3 DNA follows: TGCGCCAGCAGCTGGACAGGGGACACCACTGAAGCTTTCTTT.

The gene calls are TRBV11-2 and TRBJ2-3; no firm D call. This CDR3 is built from 16 residues. Germline CDR1 SGHAT, CDR2 FQNNGV. V dropped 1 base and J dropped 0 bases, with 11 bases sitting between them. The CDR3 DNA reads as TGTGCCAGCAGCTTAGTTAGCTTTACTAGCACAGATACGCAGTATTTT. It specifies CASSLVSFTSTDTQYF.

Many counts were recorded for this clone. This chain joins TRBV19 and TRBJ2-5; possibly TRBD1 for D (6 bases). The V gene's germline CDR1 is LNHDA and CDR2 SQIVND (reference sequence). There are 14 residues in the CDR3. V dropped 6 bases and J dropped 1 base, with 12 bases sitting between them. CDR3 region: CASRRGHFQETQYF. CDR3 sequence (DNA): TGTGCCAGTAGAAGGGGACATTTCCAAGAGACCCAGTACTTC.

The rearrangement joins TRBV29-1 to TRBJ2-1; D ambiguous. The V gene lost 1 base and the J gene lost 0 bases, with 7 bases spanning the gap. Germline values: CDR1 SQVTM, CDR2 ANQGSEA. The CDR3 covers 14 residues. As DNA, the CDR3 is TGCAGCGTTGAAGTCAGCGACTCCTACAATGAGCAGTTCTTC. It specifies CSVEVSDSYNEQFF.

The V gene is TRBV19, the J gene TRBJ2-2; D call uncertain. The CDR3 totals 13 residues. V gave up 5 bases and J gave up 1 base, with 5 bases separating them. The germline CDR1 and CDR2 sequences are LNHDA and SQIVND (reference sequence). CDR3 DNA sequence: TGTGCCAGTAGTCTAAGGAACACCGGGGAGCTGTTTTTT. Translated: CASSLRNTGELFF.